The next 7 T cell receptor beta chains were all read from a single sample in a study of blood T cell repertoires in COVID-19. Using immunoSEQ multiplex PCR, the repertoire was profiled, and TCRdb retains in-frame clones only, with some absent. The sample carries 150,000 to 200,000 clones, roughly nine tenths recorded once. The sequencing sample was made of peripheral blood. The receptors come from a man younger than 35 who had recovered from COVID-19.

The chain joins TRBV7-2 to TRBJ2-5; D perhaps matches TRBD1 (5 bases). In germline, CDR1 is SGHTA, CDR2 FQGNSA. Deletions cut 1 base from V and 4 bases from J, with 10 bases between. The CDR3 is 14 amino acids. CDR3 amino acids: CASSLGQLGETQYF. The CDR3 DNA reads as TGTGCCAGCAGCTTAGGACAGCTCGGAGAGACCCAGTACTTC.

V gene TRBV6-5 combines with J gene TRBJ1-5; a possible D gene is TRBD1 (5 bases). The germline gives CDR1 MNHEY, CDR2 SVGAGI. With 2 bases removed from V and 6 bases from J, the gap between germline ends came to 8 bases. The CDR3 spans 13 residues. This chain's CDR3 is CASSYGQGQPQHF. The CDR3 nucleotides read TGTGCCAGCAGTTACGGTCAGGGTCAGCCCCAGCATTTT.

The chain carries TRBV11-2 and TRBJ1-3; maybe TRBD1 (5 bases). Germline V CDR1 and CDR2: SGHAT, FQNNGV. V was clipped by 3 bases and J by 3 bases, with 9 bases between them. The CDR3 is made up of 14 amino acids. The CDR3 region has the DNA TGTGCCAGCAGCTTTGGGGGGTATGGAAACACCATATATTTT. It is translated as CASSFGGYGNTIYF. The full variable domain, rest sourced from reference TRBV11-2 and TRBJ1-3, is EAGVAQSPRYKIIEKRQSVAFWCNPISGHATLYWYQQILGQGPKLLIQFQNNGVVDDSQLPKDRFSAERLKGVDSTLKIQPAKLEDSAVYLCASSFGGYGNTIYFGEGSWLTVV.

The rearrangement joins TRBV19 to TRBJ1-1, with 7 bases that match TRBD1. CDR1 and CDR2 from the germline V gene are LNHDA and SQIVND (reference sequence). CDR3 length: 15 amino acids. V lost 5 bases to trimming and J lost 10 bases; unmatched junction nucleotides: 16. DNA of the CDR3: TGTGCCAGTAGTGTCACTCCGACAGGGCGATCATCAGCTTTCTTT. Its translation: CASSVTPTGRSSAFF.

The gene calls are TRBV11-3 and TRBJ2-7, with 10 bases that match TRBD1. V was pared by 5 bases and J by 1 base, with 5 bases of the junction left unmatched. The V gene's germline CDR1 is SGHNT and CDR2 YENEEA. The CDR3 has 15 amino acids. The CDR3 protein is CASSRGTGVSYEQYF. CDR3 sequence (DNA): TGTGCCAGCAGCCGCGGGACAGGGGTATCCTACGAGCAGTACTTC. Supplemented by reference TRBV11-3 and TRBJ2-7, the full variable domain reads EAGVVQSPRYKIIEKKQPVAFWCNPISGHNTLYWYLQNLGQGPELLIRYENEEAVDDSQLPKDRFSAERLKGVDSTLKIQPAELGDSAVYLCASSRGTGVSYEQYFGPGTRLTVT.

This chain uses TRBV3-1 (or the pseudogene TRBV3-2) with TRBJ2-7, with TRBD1 as a possible D gene (6 bases). Trimming pared 5 bases from V and 7 bases from J, leaving 12 bases between. The CDR3 totals 12 residues. Germline V lookup: CDR1 LGHDT, CDR2 YNNKEL (reference sequence). The CDR3 nucleotides read TGTGCCAGCAGCGCCACAGGGATAGAGCAGTACTTC. It yields the protein CASSATGIEQYF.

The chain joins TRBV9 to TRBJ2-3, with 7 bases matching TRBD2. With 4 bases clipped from V and 0 bases from J, the junction kept 11 bases outside the gene matches. The CDR3 has 17 residues. Germline CDR1 SGDLS, CDR2 YYNGEE. The CDR3 is CASSPPQAGPSTDTQYF. DNA for the CDR3: TGTGCCAGCAGCCCCCCCCAAGCGGGACCTAGCACAGATACGCAGTATTTT.